This T cell receptor beta chain was sequenced during a study of Ad26.COV2.S vaccination and SARS-CoV-2 variants. Study observations and caveats: Marked by substantial breadth, spike-specific CD8+ and CD4+ T cell responses were reportedly seen after vaccination. Higher spike-specific TCR breadth was found in vaccine recipients than in placebo recipients. Vaccinees and placebo recipients showed similar non-spike TCR breadth.

V lost 3 bases to trimming and J lost 4 bases; unmatched junction nucleotides: 6. The germline V gene encodes CDR1 MDHEN and CDR2 SYDVKM. The CDR3 runs to 15 residues. As for this clone: What it recognizes is unknown.

The treatment here: some 20 received Ad26.COV2.S at low or high dose, single or two shots; about 5 received placebo; per-sample allocation not given. Samples analyzed were those drawn on day 63 after the first vaccine or placebo injection. Using immunoSEQ multiplex PCR, the repertoire was profiled, and TCRdb retains in-frame clones only, with some absent. The sample holds about 400,000 clones; approximately 91% are singletons and the top ten take 1.9%. The sequence derives from a person between 18 and 65 years old who received the Ad26.COV2.S COVID-19 vaccine or a placebo. The material sequenced was peripheral blood, taken in a trial of Ad26.COV2.S vaccine versus placebo. This chain uses TRBV28 with TRBJ2-7, with 10 bases lining up with TRBD2. CDR3 nucleotides: TGTGCCAGCAGTTTTACGCCTAGCGGGAGTTACGAGCAGTACTTC. Translating gives CASSFTPSGSYEQYF.